A single sample is the source of the 15 T cell receptor beta chains below, sequenced in a study of blood T cells in healthy people across ages (dated by TCRdb to the mid-2010s). Library creation used 5' RACE. Sequencer: Illumina HiSeq 2500. A second about 7 to 11 cycle PCR used a sample-barcoded 5' primer and a J-beta primer mix. TCRdb reprocessing: public reads trimmed at Q25 with fastp, clones called with MiXCR, in-frame beta chains kept. Identical CDR3 protein sequences are pooled into one entry, listed with their most common genes and DNA. For this sample there are approximately 850,000 distinct CDR3 sequences; around two fifths appear just once. Around 18% of the sample is in the top ten clones. Sequenced: blood. These receptors were collected from a man between 60 and 75 years old in good health.

The genes are TRBV29-1 and TRBJ2-5, with 15 bases that match TRBD2. Trimming at V came to 6 bases and at J to 13 bases, leaving 12 bases not matched to a gene. The germline CDR1 and CDR2 sequences are SQVTM and ANQGSEA. The CDR3 sequence is 14 residues long. CDR3 sequence (DNA): TGCAGCGTCCGAGGACTAGCGGGAGGGCGAGAGCGGTACTTC. Protein product: CSVRGLAGGRERYF.

The chain couples TRBV4-3 to TRBJ2-5; D is tentatively TRBD1 or TRBD2 (6 bases each). The end of the DNA aligns better with TRBJ2-4, so the J call may be wrong. The CDR3 runs to 16 residues. CDR1 is LGHNA, CDR2 YSLEER, per germline. CDR3 protein: CASSQDKGGGLNIQYF. In nucleotides, the CDR3 is TGCGCCAGCAGCCAAGATAAAGGAGGGGGTTTAAACATTCAGTACTTC.

A remark on this clonotype: Germline is not matched at one junction end, which may reflect a read error. The rearrangement links TRBV7-7 to TRBJ2-1; TRBD1 might be the D (6 bases). Germline values: CDR1 SSHAT, CDR2 FNYEAQ (reference sequence). The CDR3 is 14 amino acids. The CDR3 DNA sequence: TGTGCCAGCAGCTCACAGGGAAAATACAATAAGCAGTTCTTC. Translated, it gives CASSSQGKYNKQFF.

For this clonotype: One end of the junction is discordant with germline, which a read error may explain. The J gene is TRBJ2-5, the V gene TRBV12-3 or TRBV12-4; no definite D call. The CDR3 is made up of 13 amino acids. The chain's CDR3 is CVSSNKTPWSQYF. The CDR3 DNA sequence: TGTGTCAGCAGTAACAAGACACCGTGGTCCCAGTACTTC.

This clonotype was seen a single time. V is TRBV12-3 or TRBV12-4 and J is TRBJ1-2; the D gene is possibly TRBD1 (5 bases). V was trimmed by 6 bases and J by 8 bases, leaving 16 bases between them. The CDR3 totals 13 residues. The CDR3 DNA reads TGTGCCAGCAGACAGCAGGGAAGCTTCGGCTACACCTTC. Translation: CASRQQGSFGYTF.

Of note for this clonotype: A read error may account for a junction end that differs from germline. The chain couples TRBV5-8 to TRBJ2-1; 9 nucleotides align to TRBD1. This CDR3 comprises 16 residues. Germline values: CDR1 SGHTS, CDR2 YDEGEE. CDR3 amino acids: CACSSLPGQGYSEQFF. CDR3 DNA sequence: TGTGCCTGCAGCTCCCTGCCGGGACAGGGCTACAGTGAGCAGTTCTTC.

J is TRBJ2-1 and V is TRBV4-1; D unclear. V gave up 5 bases and J gave up 9 bases, with 20 bases separating them. Germline values: CDR1 MGHRA, CDR2 YSYEKL. This CDR3 has 15 amino acids. CDR3 DNA sequence: TGCGCCAGCAGCTCTTTAACGGATTTTTGGGGTGAGCAGTTCTTC. The encoded protein is CASSSLTDFWGEQFF.

This clonotype was counted many times. CDR3 loop: CASSLQAGGPYEQFF. The CDR3 nucleotides read TGTGCCAGCAGCTTACAAGCGGGGGGGCCGTATGAGCAGTTCTTC. The V call is TRBV7-3, the J call TRBJ2-1; TRBD2 matches at 10 bases. V lost 2 bases to trimming and J lost 8 bases; unmatched junction nucleotides: 6. Germline values: CDR1 SGHTA, CDR2 FQGTGA. The CDR3 totals 15 residues.

The chain uses TRBV9 and TRBJ2-7; 8 bases fit TRBD1. The germline V gene encodes CDR1 SGDLS and CDR2 YYNGEE. There are 16 residues in the CDR3. V gave up 3 bases and J gave up 0 bases; unmatched junction bases: 8. The CDR3 DNA follows: TGTGCCAGCAGCGCGGAGGGACAGGATTCCTCCTACGAGCAGTACTTC. Its protein product is CASSAEGQDSSYEQYF.

This clonotype has just a few counts. The chain uses TRBV29-1 and TRBJ2-5, with TRBD1 matching 8 bases. The junction had 7 bases not matched to a gene; V was cut back by 3 bases and J by 4 bases. The CDR3 runs 14 residues. CDR1 is SQVTM, CDR2 ANQGSEA, per germline. CDR3 DNA: TGCAGCGTTGAGAAGGACAGGGTCGGAGAGACCCAGTACTTC. Encoded protein: CSVEKDRVGETQYF.

The chain is built from TRBV15 and TRBJ2-7; D uncertain. In germline, CDR1 is LNHNV, CDR2 YYDKDF (reference sequence). CDR3 length: 15 amino acids. The V gene lost 0 bases and the J gene lost 1 base, with 10 bases spanning the gap. CDR3 sequence: CATSRDPNLSYEQYF. CDR3 DNA sequence: TGTGCCACCAGCAGAGATCCTAACTTATCCTACGAGCAGTACTTC.

This clonotype has more than one count but fewer than ten. DNA for the CDR3: TGTGCCACCAGTGCCGGGGTGCAGGGAGGAGAGACCCAGTACTTC. This codes for CATSAGVQGGETQYF. This chain joins TRBV24-1 and TRBJ2-5; D is perhaps TRBD2 (6 bases). Trimming took 5 bases from V and 4 from J, leaving 16 bases between them. This CDR3 spans 15 amino acids. Germline loops: CDR1 KGHDR, CDR2 SFDVKD.

The V call is TRBV11-3, the J call TRBJ1-5; D unresolved. The CDR3 is made up of 12 amino acids. Germline V gives CDR1 SGHNT, CDR2 YENEEA. Deletions cut 6 bases from V and 2 bases from J, with 5 bases between. The CDR3 region is CASSKGNQPQHF. In DNA, the CDR3 is TGTGCCAGCAGTAAGGGCAATCAGCCCCAGCATTTT.

The table lists this clonotype with a few counts. V gene TRBV14 combines with J gene TRBJ1-2; the match to TRBD1 covers 8 bases. The junction had 12 bases not matched to a gene; V was cut back by 0 bases and J by 9 bases. The CDR3 covers 16 residues. CDR1 and CDR2 from the germline V gene are SGHDN and FVKESK. CDR3 sequence: CASSQDSRNRGDRYTF. The CDR3 nucleotides are TGTGCCAGCAGCCAAGATAGTCGGAACAGGGGGGATCGCTACACCTTC.

The chain employs TRBV9 and TRBJ2-1; 10 bases agree with TRBD2. Germline CDR1 SGDLS, CDR2 YYNGEE. CDR3 size: 15 residues. With V trimmed by 1 base and J by 7 bases, 5 bases remained unmatched. DNA of the CDR3: TGTGCCAGCAGCGTATATAGCGGGGGGTCAAATGAGCAGTTCTTC. The encoded protein is CASSVYSGGSNEQFF.